The TCR beta chain described here comes from a study of blood T cell repertoires in COVID-19. Overall study: Nucleic acid was either cDNA or gDNA, and it came from T cells, B-cell-depleted T cells, or PBMCs.

Germline V gene lookup returns CDR1 MNHEY and CDR2 SVGEGT. The CDR3 runs 17 residues. Germline trimming cut 2 bases from V and 2 bases from J; bases unmatched to any gene: 7. Study processing details: The assay estimated nucleated cells by amplifying reference gene primers. TCRdb's table, derived via immunoSEQ multiplex PCR, lists solely in-frame clones and lacks some. V and J calls and clone size are those listed in that table; D and trimming were worked out from the DNA. The sample comprises a few hundred thousand clones, about 85% of which are singletons, and 0.7% to 1% rests with the top ten. The specimen was peripheral blood. The chain combines TRBV6-2 or TRBV6-3 with TRBJ2-3; 10 bases map to TRBD1. The sequence was obtained from a human donor with COVID-19, enrolled during active disease. The donor label of this sample is uncertain. This CDR3 reads CASSYPGTGALTDTQYF. The CDR3 region has the DNA TGTGCCAGCAGTTACCCCGGGACAGGGGCCCTCACAGATACGCAGTATTTT.